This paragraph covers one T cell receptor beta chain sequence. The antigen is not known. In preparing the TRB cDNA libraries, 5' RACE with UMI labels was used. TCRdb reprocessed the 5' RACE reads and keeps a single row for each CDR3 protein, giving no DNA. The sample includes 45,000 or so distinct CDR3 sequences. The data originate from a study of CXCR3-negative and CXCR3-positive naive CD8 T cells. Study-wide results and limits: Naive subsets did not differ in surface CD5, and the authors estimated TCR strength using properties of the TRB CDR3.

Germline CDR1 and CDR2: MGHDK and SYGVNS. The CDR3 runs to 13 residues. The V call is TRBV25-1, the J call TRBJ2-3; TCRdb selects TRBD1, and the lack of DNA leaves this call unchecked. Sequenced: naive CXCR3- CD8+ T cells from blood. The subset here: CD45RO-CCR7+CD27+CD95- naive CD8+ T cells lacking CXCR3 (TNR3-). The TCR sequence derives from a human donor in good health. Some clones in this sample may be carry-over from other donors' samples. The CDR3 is CASSENMGDHLYF.